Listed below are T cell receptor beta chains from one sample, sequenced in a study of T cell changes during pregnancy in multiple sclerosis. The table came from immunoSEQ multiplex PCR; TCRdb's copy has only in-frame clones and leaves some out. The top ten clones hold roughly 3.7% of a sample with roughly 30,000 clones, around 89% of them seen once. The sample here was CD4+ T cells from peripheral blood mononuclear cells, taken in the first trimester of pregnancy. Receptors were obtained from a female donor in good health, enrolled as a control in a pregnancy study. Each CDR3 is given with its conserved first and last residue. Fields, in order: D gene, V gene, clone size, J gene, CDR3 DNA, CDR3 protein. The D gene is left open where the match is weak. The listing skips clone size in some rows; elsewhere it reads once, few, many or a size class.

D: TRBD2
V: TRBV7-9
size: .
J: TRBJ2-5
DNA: TGTGCCAGCAGCTTAGGTGGCGGGGGGCAAGAGACCCAGTACTTC
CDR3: CASSLGGGGQETQYF

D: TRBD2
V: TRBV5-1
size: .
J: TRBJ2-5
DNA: TGCGCCAGCAGGATCCAAGCGGGGGGCGGGGAGACCCAGTACTTC
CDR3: CASRIQAGGGETQYF

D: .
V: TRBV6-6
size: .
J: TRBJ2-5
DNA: TGTGCCAGCAAGGGGGGGGCGGTGGAGACCCAGTACTTC
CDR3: CASKGGAVETQYF

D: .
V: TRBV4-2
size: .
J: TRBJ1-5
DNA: TGTGCCAGCAGCCAAAGGGCCCGAGACGGGGGGCAGCCCCAGCATTTT
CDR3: CASSQRARDGGQPQHF

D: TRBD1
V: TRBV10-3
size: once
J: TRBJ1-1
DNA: TGTGCCATCAGTGGGGGAACAGGGGGGGGAAACACTGAAGCTTTCTTT
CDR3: CAISGGTGGGNTEAFF

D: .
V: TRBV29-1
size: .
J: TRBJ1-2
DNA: TGCAGCGGGGAAACAGGGACAAATGGCTACACCTTC
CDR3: CSGETGTNGYTF

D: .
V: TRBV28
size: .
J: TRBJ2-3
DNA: TGTGCCAGCAGTACCACTAGCACAGATACGCAGTATTTT
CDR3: CASSTTSTDTQYF

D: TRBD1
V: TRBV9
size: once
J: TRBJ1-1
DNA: TGTGCCAGCAGCGTCGGGACAGGGACAGACACTGAAGCTTTCTTT
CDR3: CASSVGTGTDTEAFF

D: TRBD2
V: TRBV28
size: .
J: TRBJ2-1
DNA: TGTGCCAGCGAGCGGGGGGCCTACAATGAGCAGTTCTTC
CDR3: CASERGAYNEQFF

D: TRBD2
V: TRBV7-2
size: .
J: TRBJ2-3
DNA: TGTGCCAGCAGAGTAGCGGGAGTTAAAGATACGCAGTATTTT
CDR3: CASRVAGVKDTQYF

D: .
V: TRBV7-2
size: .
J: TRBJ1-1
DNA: TGTGCCAGCAGCCCTCAGGGGAGGAACACTGAAGCTTTCTTT
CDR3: CASSPQGRNTEAFF

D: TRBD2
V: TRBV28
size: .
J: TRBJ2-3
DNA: TGTGCCAGCAGTTTGCGGGGGGGCACAGATACGCAGTATTTT
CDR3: CASSLRGGTDTQYF

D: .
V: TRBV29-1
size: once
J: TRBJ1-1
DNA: TGCAGCGTTGTCAGGGTGTTGAACACTGAAGCTTTCTTT
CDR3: CSVVRVLNTEAFF

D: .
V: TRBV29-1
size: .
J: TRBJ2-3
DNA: TGCAGCGTTGGTCGGGGAGGTCGGACAGATACGCAGTATTTT
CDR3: CSVGRGGRTDTQYF

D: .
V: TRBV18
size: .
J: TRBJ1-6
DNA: TGTGCCAGCTCGCCTAGCCTGGTGGGGGAGGGTTATTCACCCCTCCACTTT
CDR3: CASSPSLVGEGYSPLHF

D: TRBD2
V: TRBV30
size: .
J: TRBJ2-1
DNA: TGTGCCTGGAGCTTGACTAGCTATTACAATGAGCAGTTCTTC
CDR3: CAWSLTSYYNEQFF

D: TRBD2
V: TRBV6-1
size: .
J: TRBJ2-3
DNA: TGTGCCACCTCAGCGGGAGCTAGCACAGATACGCAGTATTTT
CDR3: CATSAGASTDTQYF

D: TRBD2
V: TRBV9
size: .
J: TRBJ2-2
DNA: TGTGCCAGCAGCGTGGGGAGCGGGGCTAACACCGGGGAGCTGTTTTTT
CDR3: CASSVGSGANTGELFF

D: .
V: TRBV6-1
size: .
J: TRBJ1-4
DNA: TGTGCCAGCAGTGAAGAGGGGAGGGCAGAAAAACTGTTTTTT
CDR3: CASSEEGRAEKLFF

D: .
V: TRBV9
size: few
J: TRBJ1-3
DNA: TGTGCCAGCAGCGTGGACTGGGACTCTGGAAACACCATATATTTT
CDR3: CASSVDWDSGNTIYF

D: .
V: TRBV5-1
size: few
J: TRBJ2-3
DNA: TGCGCCAGCAGCTTGGCGAGCACAGATACGCAGTATTTT
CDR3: CASSLASTDTQYF

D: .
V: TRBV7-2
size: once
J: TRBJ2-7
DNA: TGTGCCAGCAGCTTATCTCCCTCCTACGAGCAGTACTTC
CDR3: CASSLSPSYEQYF

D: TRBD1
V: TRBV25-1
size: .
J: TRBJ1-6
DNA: TGTGCCAGCAGTGCGGGACAGGGGGCGACGCCCCTCCACTTT
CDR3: CASSAGQGATPLHF

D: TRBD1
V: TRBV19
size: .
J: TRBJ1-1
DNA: TGTGCCAGTAGTGTTTACACAGGGGGAGCGAACACTGAAGCTTTCTTT
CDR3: CASSVYTGGANTEAFF

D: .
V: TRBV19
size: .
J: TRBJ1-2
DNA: TGTGCCAGTAGTATCGGAGGGCCTAACTATGGCTACACCTTC
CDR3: CASSIGGPNYGYTF

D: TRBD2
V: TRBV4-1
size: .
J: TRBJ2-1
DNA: TGCGCCAGCAGCCCCACCCGGAAGCGGGGGCCATACAATGAGCAGTTCTTC
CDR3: CASSPTRKRGPYNEQFF

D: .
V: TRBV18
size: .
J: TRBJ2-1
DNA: TGTGCCAGCTCACCAACGGGGGGCGCTTATAATTCTGGGGAGCAGTTCTTC
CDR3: CASSPTGGAYNSGEQFF

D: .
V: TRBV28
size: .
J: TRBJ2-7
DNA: TGTGCCAGCAGTATCCAGGGCTACGAGCAGTACTTC
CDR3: CASSIQGYEQYF

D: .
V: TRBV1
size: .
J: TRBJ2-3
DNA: TGCACCAGCAGCCTACCGGGACTAGCGGGAAATGTTGGCACAGATACGCAGTATTTT
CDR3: CTSSLPGLAGNVGTDTQYF

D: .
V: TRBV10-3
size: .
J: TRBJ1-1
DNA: TGTGCCATTCGAAAACAGGGTTCGAACACTGAAGCTTTCTTT
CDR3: CAIRKQGSNTEAFF

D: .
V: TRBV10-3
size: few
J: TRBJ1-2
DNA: TGTGCCATCAGTGCTAATTATGGCTACACCTTC
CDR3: CAISANYGYTF

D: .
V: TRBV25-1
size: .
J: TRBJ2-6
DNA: TGTGCCAGCAGTCTGGGGGCGACGGACTCTGGGGCCAACGTCCTGACTTTC
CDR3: CASSLGATDSGANVLTF

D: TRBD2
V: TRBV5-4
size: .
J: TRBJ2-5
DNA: TGTGCCAGCACCCCTGAGCGGGGGGCCCCAGAGACCCAGTACTTC
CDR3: CASTPERGAPETQYF

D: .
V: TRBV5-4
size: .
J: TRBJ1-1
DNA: TGTGCCAGCGGCCAAGAATTGAACACTGAAGCTTTCTTT
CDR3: CASGQELNTEAFF

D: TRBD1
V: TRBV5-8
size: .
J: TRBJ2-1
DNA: TGTGCCAGCAGGGCGGGACAGGACGCCTACAATGAGCAGTTCTTC
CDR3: CASRAGQDAYNEQFF

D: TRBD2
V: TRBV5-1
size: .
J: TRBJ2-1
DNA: TGCGCCAGCAGCATAGTAGCGGGGGGGACCTACAATGAGCAGTTCTTC
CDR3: CASSIVAGGTYNEQFF

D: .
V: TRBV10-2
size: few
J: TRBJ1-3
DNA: TGCGCCAGCAGTCTTACATTCACTGGAAACACCATATATTTT
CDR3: CASSLTFTGNTIYF

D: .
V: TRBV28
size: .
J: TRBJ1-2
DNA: TGTGCCAGCAGCATCACAGGACCTGTTGGCTACACCTTC
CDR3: CASSITGPVGYTF